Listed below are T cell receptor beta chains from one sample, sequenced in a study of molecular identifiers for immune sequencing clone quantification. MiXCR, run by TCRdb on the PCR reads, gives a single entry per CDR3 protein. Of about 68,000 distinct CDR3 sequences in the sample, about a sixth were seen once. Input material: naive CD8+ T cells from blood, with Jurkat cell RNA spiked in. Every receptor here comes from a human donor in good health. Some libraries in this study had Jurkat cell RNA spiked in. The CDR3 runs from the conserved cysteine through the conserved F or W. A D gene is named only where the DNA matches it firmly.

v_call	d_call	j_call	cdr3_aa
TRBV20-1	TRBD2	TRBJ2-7	CSARDRGGGSHEQYF
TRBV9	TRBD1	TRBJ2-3	CASSPTGHAGKVTQYF
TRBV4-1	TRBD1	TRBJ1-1	CASSQAPGTGSLVTEAFF
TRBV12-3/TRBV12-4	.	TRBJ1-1	CASSFGREAFF
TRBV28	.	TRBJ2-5	CASSVGQGLRETQYF
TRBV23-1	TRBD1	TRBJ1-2	CASSQFGGEFGGPTGATGYGYTF
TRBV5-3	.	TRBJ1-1	CASSFFRAGTEAFF
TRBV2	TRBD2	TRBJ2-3	CASSEASGRFADTQYF
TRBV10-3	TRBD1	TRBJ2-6	CAISEGPGQGLGGANVLTF
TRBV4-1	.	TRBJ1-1	CASSPALRAVSAEAFF
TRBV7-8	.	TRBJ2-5	CASSTNGQETQYF